Listed below are T cell receptor beta chains from one sample, sequenced in a study. TCRdb itself ran the RT-PCR reads through MiXCR, one entry per CDR3 protein. The data hold about 680,000 distinct CDR3 sequences, with 11% to 15% observed a single time. Sequencing input: memory CD4+ T cells from blood. The receptors derive from a female donor in good health, serving as a healthy control. CDR3s include the opening cysteine and the closing phenylalanine or tryptophan. D genes are given only for firm matches. The size entry is marked missing in some rows and otherwise reads once, few, many or a size class.

>-|-|TRBV6-6|TRBJ2-7
CASTMNRDYKQYF
TGTGCCAGCACAATGAACAGGGATTACAAGCAGTACTTC
>TRBD1|many|TRBV24-1|TRBJ2-5
CATSDARDRGQETQYF
TGTGCCACCAGTGATGCCCGGGACAGGGGGCAAGAGACCCAGTACTTC
>TRBD2|many|TRBV4-3|TRBJ2-5
CASSQVFPTSRETQYF
TGCGCCAGCAGCCAAGTGTTCCCGACTAGCAGGGAGACCCAGTACTTC
>-|many|TRBV4-3|TRBJ1-1
CASSQEALGVNTEAFF
TGCGCCAGCAGCCAAGAGGCTCTGGGGGTGAACACTGAAGCTTTCTTT
>-|-|TRBV4-3|TRBJ2-6
CASSSGLPDSGANVLTF
TGCGCCAGCAGCTCGGGACTCCCTGACTCTGGGGCCAACGTCCTGACTTTC
>-|-|TRBV7-2|TRBJ2-3
CASSRSWGNTDTQYF
TGTGCCAGCAGCAGGAGTTGGGGAAACACAGATACGCAGTATTTT
>TRBD1|few|TRBV6-5|TRBJ2-3
CASTMGQGRDTQYF
TGTGCCAGCACCATGGGACAGGGAAGGGATACGCAGTATTTT
>-|few|TRBV2|TRBJ2-4
CASSEENIQYF
TGTGCCAGCAGTGAGGAAAACATTCAGTACTTC
>TRBD1|-|TRBV5-1|TRBJ1-2
CASSFRQGALGYTF
TGCGCCAGCAGCTTCCGACAGGGGGCCCTTGGCTACACCTTC
>-|many|TRBV5-1|TRBJ1-1
CASGEGMNTEAFF
TGCGCCAGTGGGGAGGGAATGAACACTGAAGCTTTCTTT
>TRBD2|-|TRBV7-2|TRBJ2-3
CASSNVRLAGVLDTQYF
TGTGCCAGCAGCAATGTTAGACTAGCGGGAGTTCTAGATACGCAGTATTTT
>TRBD2|many|TRBV12-3/TRBV12-4|TRBJ2-1
CASTPGSGRYNEQFF
TGTGCCAGCACCCCGGGTAGCGGGCGGTACAATGAGCAGTTCTTC
>-|-|TRBV12-3/TRBV12-4|TRBJ1-5
CASSLVGPSNQPQHF
TGTGCCAGCAGTTTAGTGGGCCCCAGCAATCAGCCCCAGCATTTT
>-|-|TRBV25-1|TRBJ1-2
CASSETVGSQRYGYTF
TGTGCCAGCAGTGAAACTGTGGGTAGTCAACGCTATGGCTACACCTTC
>TRBD1|many|TRBV12-3/TRBV12-4|TRBJ1-5
CASRSGTVHSNQPQHF
TGTGCCAGCAGATCCGGGACAGTTCATAGCAATCAGCCCCAGCATTTT
>TRBD2|few|TRBV7-2|TRBJ2-1
CASSLNRGLAGGVRQFF
TGTGCCAGCAGCTTAAATCGAGGACTAGCGGGAGGGGTAAGGCAGTTCTTC
>-|few|TRBV20-1|TRBJ2-1
CSALGAPGTQAYEQFF
TGCAGTGCTCTAGGGGCCCCGGGAACCCAAGCATACGAGCAGTTCTTC
>TRBD2|few|TRBV27|TRBJ2-3
CASSLQGLAGVADTQYF
TGTGCCAGCAGCCTTCAGGGACTAGCGGGAGTAGCAGATACGCAGTATTTT
>TRBD2|-|TRBV28|TRBJ2-1
CASSFTSGKYNEQFF
TGTGCCAGCAGTTTTACTAGCGGGAAGTACAATGAGCAGTTCTTC
>-|-|TRBV11-1|TRBJ2-1
CASSPPPGRKNERFF
TGTGCCAGCAGCCCGCCTCCGGGACGCAAAAATGAGCGGTTCTTC
>-|few|TRBV3-1|TRBJ1-3
CASSQDWSGENTIYF
TGTGCCAGCAGCCAAGACTGGTCAGGGGAAAACACCATATATTTT
>TRBD2|few|TRBV12-3/TRBV12-4|TRBJ2-1
CASTVGGRAYSWEAEQFF
TGTGCCAGCACCGTGGGGGGGAGGGCTTACTCTTGGGAGGCTGAGCAGTTCTTC